This T cell receptor (beta chain) originates from a study of T-cell reconstitution after alpha-beta-depleted transplantation in children. Study findings and constraints: The high TCRbeta diversity at day 60 in some patients came from surviving recipient T cells and thymic progenitors. Expanded clones from the graft, numbering several hundred, reportedly supplied alpha-beta T cells about two months after transplant. T cells produced anew were the main source of T-cell counts and diversity one year after transplant.

Between the trimmed V and J ends, which lost 4 bases and 3 bases, there was a span of 11 bases. CDR3 length: 13 residues. Germline V lookup: CDR1 SQVTM, CDR2 ANQGSEA. Comments on this clonotype: Its antigen is still unknown.

Unique molecular identifiers were incorporated during preparation of the TCRbeta library. TCRdb reanalysed the PCR reads using MiXCR and keeps one entry per CDR3 protein. The sample carries fewer than 700,000 distinct CDR3 sequences, 10% to 15% recorded once. This chain joins TRBV29-1 and TRBJ2-3; unclear D gene. Sequencing used PBMCs, mostly from graft donor cells, obtained 360 days after TCRalphabeta/CD19-depleted stem cell transplant. The TCR originated in a male patient younger than 18 who had a stem cell transplant for acute myeloid leukemia, so the T cells may come from the graft donor. The CDR3 bases are TGCAGCGTTGGAGAGAGCCCTACAGATACGCAGTATTTT. Amino acids: CSVGESPTDTQYF.